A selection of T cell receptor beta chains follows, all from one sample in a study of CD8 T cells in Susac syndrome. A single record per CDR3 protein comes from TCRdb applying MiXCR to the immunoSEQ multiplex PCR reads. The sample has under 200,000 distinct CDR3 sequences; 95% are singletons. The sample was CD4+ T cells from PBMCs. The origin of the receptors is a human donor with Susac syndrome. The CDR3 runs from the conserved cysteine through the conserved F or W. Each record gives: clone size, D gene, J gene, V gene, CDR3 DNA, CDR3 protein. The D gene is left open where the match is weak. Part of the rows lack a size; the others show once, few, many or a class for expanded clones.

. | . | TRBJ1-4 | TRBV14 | TGTGCCAGCAGCCAAGATTTGTCGGCCAGGAATGAAAAACTGTTTTTT | CASSQDLSARNEKLFF
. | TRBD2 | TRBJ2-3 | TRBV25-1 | TGTGCCAGCAGGGCGACTAGCGGGGGCTTCACAGATACGCAGTATTTT | CASRATSGGFTDTQYF
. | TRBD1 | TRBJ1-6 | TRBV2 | TGTGCCAGCAGTGAAAGGAACAGGGGGCGCTCACCCCTCCACTTT | CASSERNRGRSPLHF
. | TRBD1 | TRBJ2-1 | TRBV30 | TGTGCCCGTAGGAGGACAGGGGTGTGGAATGAGCAGTTCTTC | CARRRTGVWNEQFF
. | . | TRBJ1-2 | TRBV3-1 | TGTGCCAGCAGCCAAGAAAGGGCCACAGGGTATGGCTACACCTTC | CASSQERATGYGYTF
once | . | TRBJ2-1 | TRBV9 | TGTGCCAGCAGCGTGAACCCCCCGGGAAACGGGGCCTACAATGAGCAGTTCTTC | CASSVNPPGNGAYNEQFF
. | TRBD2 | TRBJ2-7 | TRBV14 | TGTGCCAGCAGCCCCGAGCGGCAAGCGGGGGTCTCCTACGAGCAGTACTTC | CASSPERQAGVSYEQYF
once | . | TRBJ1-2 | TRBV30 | TGTGCCTGGAGTGTACGGCAGGATCTTGGCTACACCTTC | CAWSVRQDLGYTF
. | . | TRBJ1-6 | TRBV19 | TGTGCCAGTAGACAGAATAATTCACCCCTCCACTTT | CASRQNNSPLHF
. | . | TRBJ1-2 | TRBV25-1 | TGTGCCAGCAGTGAATATCGGGGGGAGAACTATGGCTACACCTTC | CASSEYRGENYGYTF
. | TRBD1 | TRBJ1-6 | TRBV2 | TGTGCCAGCAGTGGGACAGGTTCGAGCTCCTATAATTCACCCCTCCACTTT | CASSGTGSSSYNSPLHF
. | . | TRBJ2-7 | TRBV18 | TGTGCCAGCTCACCAAGGGACAACTCCTACGAGCAGTACTTC | CASSPRDNSYEQYF
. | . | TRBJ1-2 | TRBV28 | TGTGCCAGCAGTCCCGGAGGGGGTGGCTACACCTTC | CASSPGGGGYTF
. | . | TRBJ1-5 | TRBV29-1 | TGCAGCGTTATTGAATTTGTGAATCAGCCCCAGCATTTT | CSVIEFVNQPQHF
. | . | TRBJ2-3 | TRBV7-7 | TGTGCCAGCAGCTCCTTCTTCAGCAAAAGCACAGATACGCAGTATTTT | CASSSFFSKSTDTQYF
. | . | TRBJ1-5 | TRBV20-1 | TGCAGTGCCCAATTTAAAGGGGGGCAGCCCCAGCATTTT | CSAQFKGGQPQHF
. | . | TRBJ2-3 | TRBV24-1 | TGTGCCACCAGTGAGGGGGCATCAGATACGCAGTATTTT | CATSEGASDTQYF
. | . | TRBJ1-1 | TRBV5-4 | TGTGCCAGCATCCAGTCGGGGGTGCCTGAAGCTTTCTTT | CASIQSGVPEAFF
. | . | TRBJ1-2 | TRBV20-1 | TGCAGTGCGTTCAACCCTTATGGCTACACCTTC | CSAFNPYGYTF
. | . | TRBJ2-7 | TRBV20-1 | TGCAGTGCTAGAGATTATAGCAGAGTCCTCTACGAGCAGTACTTC | CSARDYSRVLYEQYF
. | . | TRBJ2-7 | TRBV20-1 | TGCAGTGCTAGACAGGGTCCCACCTACGAGCAGTACTTC | CSARQGPTYEQYF
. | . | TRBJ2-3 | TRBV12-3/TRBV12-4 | TGTGCCAGCAGCCCGCGAAACGGGGATACGCAGTATTTT | CASSPRNGDTQYF
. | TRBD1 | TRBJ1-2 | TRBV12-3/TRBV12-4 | TGTGCCAGCAGTTTAGGGGACAGGAAACCCTATGGCTACACCTTC | CASSLGDRKPYGYTF
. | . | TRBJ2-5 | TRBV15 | TGTGCCACCAGCAGAGAGCCCTTCGCGGGATTGAAAGAGACCCAGTACTTC | CATSREPFAGLKETQYF
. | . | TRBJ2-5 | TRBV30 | TGTGCCTGGAGTCCGTTAGCGGTACAAGAGACCCAGTACTTC | CAWSPLAVQETQYF
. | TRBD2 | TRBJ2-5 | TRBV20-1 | TGCAGTGCCCACAAAAACAGACCGGGACTAGCTTCCGAGACCCAGTACTTC | CSAHKNRPGLASETQYF
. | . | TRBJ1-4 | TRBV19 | TGTGCCAGTAGTGACGGCGGTGAAAAACTGTTTTTT | CASSDGGEKLFF
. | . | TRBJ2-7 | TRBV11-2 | TGTGCCAGCAGCTTAGAGCTGGTAAAATCCTACGAGCAGTACTTC | CASSLELVKSYEQYF
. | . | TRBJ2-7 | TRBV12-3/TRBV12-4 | TGTGCCAGCAGTTTAACAAACGGGATAACCTACGAGCAGTACTTC | CASSLTNGITYEQYF
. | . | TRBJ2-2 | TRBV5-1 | TGCGCCAGCAGCTTGTCGGACACCGGGGAGCTGTTTTTT | CASSLSDTGELFF
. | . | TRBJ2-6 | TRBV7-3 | TGTGCCAGCAGCCCGCGGGCCGGGGCCAACGTCCTGACTTTC | CASSPRAGANVLTF
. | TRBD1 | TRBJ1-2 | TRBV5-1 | TGCGCCAGCAGCCTAGGGACAGCGGATGGCTACACCTTC | CASSLGTADGYTF
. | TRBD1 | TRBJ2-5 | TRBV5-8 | TGTGCCAGCAGACTACAGGGACAGTCTCAAGAGACCCAGTACTTC | CASRLQGQSQETQYF
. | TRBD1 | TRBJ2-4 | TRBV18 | TGTGCCAGCTCACCAGTCCTCGAGGGGGCGCTGAACATTCAGTACTTC | CASSPVLEGALNIQYF
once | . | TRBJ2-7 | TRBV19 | TGTGCCAGTAGCCCACAGGCCTACGCTGGCGAGCAGTACTTC | CASSPQAYAGEQYF
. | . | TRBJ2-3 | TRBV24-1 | TGTGCCACCAGTGAACCAACAGGGAGTGGCACAGATACGCAGTATTTT | CATSEPTGSGTDTQYF
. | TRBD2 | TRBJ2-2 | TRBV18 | TGTGCCAGCTCACCCCAGCGGGGCCTGAACACCGGGGAGCTGTTTTTT | CASSPQRGLNTGELFF
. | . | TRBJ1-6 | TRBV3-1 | TGTGCCAGCAGCCAGTATGGGGGAGATAATTCACCCCTCCACTTT | CASSQYGGDNSPLHF
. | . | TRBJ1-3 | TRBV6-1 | TGTGCCAGCAGGGCCAGCTCTGGAAACACCATATATTTT | CASRASSGNTIYF
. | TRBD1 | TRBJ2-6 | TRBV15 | TGTGCCACCAGCAGGACAGGGTCCGGGGCCAACGTCCTGACTTTC | CATSRTGSGANVLTF
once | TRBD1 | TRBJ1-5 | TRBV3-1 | TGTGCCAGCAGCCAATCCGGGACAGATAATCAGCCCCAGCATTTT | CASSQSGTDNQPQHF
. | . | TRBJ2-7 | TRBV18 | TGTGCCAGCTCACCGCAACCGGGTGAAGTCTACGAGCAGTACTTC | CASSPQPGEVYEQYF
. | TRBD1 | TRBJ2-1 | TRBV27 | TGTGCCAGCAGTTTACGGACAGGTTTGTGGTATGAGCAGTTCTTC | CASSLRTGLWYEQFF